The subject of this entry is one TCR beta chain. Its antigen is unidentified. The data were produced by immunoSEQ multiplex PCR, yet TCRdb's version contains in-frame clones alone and is incomplete. The sample includes about 54,000 clones, around 92% of them seen just once. These data originate in a study of T cell responses to AZD1222 COVID-19 vaccine. Study-wide results and limits: Most donors were white British, females outnumbered males, and clonal diversity was possibly underestimated. As reported, nearly half of all spike-specific TCRs target variant regions that are unmutated. AZD1222 recipients seropositive at baseline numbered only 5 to 7.

The material sequenced was peripheral blood, taken on day 0 of AZD1222 vaccination. The sequence came from an adult in good health.

CDR3 sequence reads: CASSTTGTGGTGQETQYF. The CDR3 region has the DNA TGTGCCAGCAGCACGACCGGGACAGGGGGCACGGGCCAAGAGACCCAGTACTTC. This chain joins TRBV9 and TRBJ2-5; 12 bases line up with TRBD1. The V gene's germline CDR1 is SGDLS and CDR2 YYNGEE. This CDR3 is 18 amino acids long. Germline trimming cut 4 bases from V and 1 base from J; bases unmatched to any gene: 11.